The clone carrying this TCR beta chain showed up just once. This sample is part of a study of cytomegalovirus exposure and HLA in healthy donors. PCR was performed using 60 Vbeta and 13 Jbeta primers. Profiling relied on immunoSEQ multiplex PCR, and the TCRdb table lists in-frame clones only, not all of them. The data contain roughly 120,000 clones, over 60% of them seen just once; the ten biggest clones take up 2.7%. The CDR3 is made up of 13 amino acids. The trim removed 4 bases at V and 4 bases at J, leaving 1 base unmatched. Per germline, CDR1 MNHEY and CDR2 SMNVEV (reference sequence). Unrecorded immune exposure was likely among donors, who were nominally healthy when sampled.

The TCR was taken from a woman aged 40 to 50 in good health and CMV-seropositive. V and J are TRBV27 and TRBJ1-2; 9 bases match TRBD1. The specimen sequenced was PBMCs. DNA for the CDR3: TGTGCCAGCAGTTGGGGACAGGGCTATGGCTACACCTTC. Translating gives CASSWGQGYGYTF.